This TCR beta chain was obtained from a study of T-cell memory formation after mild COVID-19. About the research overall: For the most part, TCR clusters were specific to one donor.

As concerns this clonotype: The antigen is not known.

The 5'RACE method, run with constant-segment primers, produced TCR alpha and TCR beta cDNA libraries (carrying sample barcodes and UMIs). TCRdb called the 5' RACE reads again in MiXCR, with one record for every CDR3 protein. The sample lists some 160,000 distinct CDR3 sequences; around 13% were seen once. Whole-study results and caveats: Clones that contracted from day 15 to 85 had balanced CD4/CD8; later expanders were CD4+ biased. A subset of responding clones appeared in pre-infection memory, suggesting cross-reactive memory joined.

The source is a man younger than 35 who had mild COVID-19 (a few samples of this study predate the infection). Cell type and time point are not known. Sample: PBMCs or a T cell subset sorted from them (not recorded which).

CDR3 coding DNA: TGTGCCAGCAGCTCTGGACTAGCCGATGGCACAGATACGCAGTATTTT. It translates to CASSSGLADGTDTQYF. J is TRBJ2-3 and V is TRBV7-3; TRBD2 matches at 8 bases. The ends lost 4 bases at V and 1 base at J; junction bases unmatched: 7. The CDR3 extends over 16 amino acids. Germline V gives CDR1 SGHTA, CDR2 FQGTGA.